One and the same sample provided the 24 T cell receptor beta chains below, sequenced in a study of blood T cell repertoires in COVID-19 (TCRdb year 2020). Receptors were amplified or captured by the immunoSEQ multiplex PCR assay. TCRdb re-hosts the immuneACCESS table, in-frame sequences only. Its copies lack some clones; in the studies checked, an unresolved V gene accounts for under half of them, and the cause for the rest is not known. This sample has 200,000 to 250,000 clones in its table, and 70% to 90% of those were observed once. The biggest ten clones account for less than 3.5% of the sample. Sequenced: peripheral blood. The receptor set was obtained from a man aged 25-45 years with COVID-19, enrolled during active disease.

The chain links TRBV4-2 to TRBJ2-3, with 15 bases that match TRBD2. V shed 4 bases, J shed 0 bases, and the junction held 5 bases outside the gene matches. Per the germline V gene, CDR1 is LGHNA and CDR2 is YNFKEQ. This CDR3 region has 18 residues. CDR3 loop: CASSLWTSGGASTDTQYF. CDR3 DNA: TGTGCCAGCAGCCTTTGGACTAGCGGGGGGGCTAGCACAGATACGCAGTATTTT.

The chain couples TRBV3-1 (or the pseudogene TRBV3-2) to TRBJ1-1; D might be TRBD1 (5 bases). The CDR3 length is 12 residues. V was trimmed by 4 bases and J by 11 bases, leaving 14 bases between them. Germline V lookup: CDR1 LGHDT, CDR2 YNNKEL (reference sequence). CDR3 in DNA: TGTGCCAGCAGCCCCCAGGGCGGCTGGGCTTTCTTT. Translated, it gives CASSPQGGWAFF.

This chain connects TRBV19 to TRBJ2-3; TRBD2 matches at 16 bases. CDR3 length: 19 residues. CDR1 is LNHDA, CDR2 SQIVND, per germline (reference sequence). V was pared by 7 bases and J by 0 bases, with 10 bases of the junction left unmatched. The CDR3 region is CASTTGLAGGLGSTDTQYF. CDR3 sequence (DNA): TGTGCCAGTACCACGGGACTAGCGGGGGGGCTAGGGAGCACAGATACGCAGTATTTT.

CDR3: CASSPKRGGQNEQFF. As DNA, the CDR3 is TGTGCCAGCTCACCCAAGCGGGGGGGCCAAAATGAGCAGTTCTTC. The rearrangement links TRBV18 to TRBJ2-1, with TRBD2 identical over 10 bases. Germline V gene sequence: CDR1 KGHSH, CDR2 LQKENI. The CDR3 length is 15 residues. Trimming cost V 3 bases and J 7 bases; bases outside gene matches: 6. Full variable domain (missing parts from reference TRBV18 and TRBJ2-1): NAGVMQNPRHLVRRRGQEARLRCSPMKGHSHVYWYRQLPEEGLKFMVYLQKENIIDESGMPKERFSAEFPKEGPSILRIQQVVRGDSAAYFCASSPKRGGQNEQFFGPGTRLTVL.

The V call is TRBV27, the J call TRBJ1-1, with D possibly matching TRBD1 (5 bases). Germline values: CDR1 MNHEY, CDR2 SMNVEV (reference sequence). Trimming took 8 bases from V and 2 from J, leaving 18 bases between them. This CDR3 is 15 amino acids long. CDR3 amino acids: CASRVLLGGNTEAFF. CDR3 in DNA: TGTGCCAGCCGAGTTCTATTGGGGGGTAACACTGAAGCTTTCTTT.

The chain combines TRBV7-9 with TRBJ1-1, with 7 positions matching TRBD1. CDR1 is SEHNR and CDR2 is FQNEAQ in the germline V gene (reference sequence). The trim removed 5 bases at V and 4 bases at J, leaving 10 bases unmatched. The CDR3 sequence is 15 residues long. CDR3: CASSPKSTGPTEAFF. The DNA for the CDR3 is TGTGCCAGCAGCCCGAAATCGACAGGGCCCACTGAAGCTTTCTTT.

This chain links TRBV5-6 with TRBJ2-7; D remains unclear. The length of the CDR3 is 13 residues. The V and J ends lost 4 bases and 3 bases respectively, with 11 bases between them. Per the germline V gene, CDR1 is SGHDT and CDR2 is YYEEEE. The CDR3 sequence is CASSRVMNYEQYF. The CDR3 coding sequence is TGTGCCAGCAGCCGGGTGATGAACTACGAGCAGTACTTC.

The chain recombines TRBV12-5 with TRBJ2-3; no firm D call. The germline CDR1 and CDR2 sequences are LGHNT and FRNRAP. The CDR3 covers 14 residues. Trimming removed 4 bases from V and 5 bases from J, with 13 bases in between. The CDR3 DNA reads TGTGCTAGTGGTTCCACCTATACAGTAGATACGCAGTATTTT. Protein: CASGSTYTVDTQYF.

J is TRBJ2-7 and V is TRBV28; weak D call: TRBD1 (6 bases). V lost 6 bases and J 7 bases, leaving 16 bases between the germline ends. Germline V gene sequence: CDR1 MDHEN, CDR2 SYDVKM. The CDR3 totals 13 residues. The CDR3 loop is CASSLARGDEQYF. The CDR3 DNA reads as TGTGCCAGCAGCCTAGCCAGGGGTGATGAGCAGTACTTC.

This chain links TRBV19 with TRBJ1-1; TRBD1 might be the D (5 bases). The CDR3 loop spans 13 amino acids. Per germline, CDR1 LNHDA and CDR2 SQIVND (reference sequence). Trimming stripped 6 bases from V and 6 bases from J, with 14 bases between. CDR3 nucleotides: TGTGCCAGTAGGGCATCAGGGTCCCCTGAAGCTTTCTTT. It codes for CASRASGSPEAFF.

The chain carries TRBV5-4 and TRBJ2-3, with 7 bases fitting TRBD1. The CDR3 loop spans 15 amino acids. In germline, CDR1 is SGHNT, CDR2 YYREEE (reference sequence). V shed 3 bases, J shed 3 bases, and the junction held 7 bases outside the gene matches. In nucleotides, the CDR3 is TGTGCCAGCAGCTCTAGACAGGGTTCAACAGATACGCAGTATTTT. This codes for CASSSRQGSTDTQYF.

This chain uses TRBV4-3 with TRBJ1-2; 8 positions match TRBD1. Germline CDR1 LGHNA, CDR2 YSLEER. This CDR3 comprises 15 residues. With V trimmed by 7 bases and J by 1 base, 8 bases remained unmatched. The DNA for the CDR3 is TGCGCCAGCACGAGAGGACAGGGAGATAACTATGGCTACACCTTC. This gives the protein CASTRGQGDNYGYTF.

CDR3: CASSFSRAANEKLFF. The CDR3 coding sequence is TGCGCCAGCAGCTTCAGCAGGGCGGCTAATGAAAAACTGTTTTTT. V is TRBV5-1 and J is TRBJ1-4; possible D gene TRBD1, 5 bases. The CDR3 covers 15 residues. The ends were cut back, 2 bases at V and 3 bases at J, with 11 bases in the middle. The germline V gene has CDR1 SGHRS and CDR2 YFSETQ.

The CDR3 DNA is TGTGCCAGCAGTCGGATCACAGGGGCTCAGCCCCAGCATTTT. Translated: CASSRITGAQPQHF. The chain couples TRBV27 to TRBJ1-5, with 7 bases identical to TRBD1. The CDR3 loop spans 14 amino acids. V lost 5 bases to trimming and J lost 6 bases; unmatched junction nucleotides: 7. CDR1 and CDR2 from the germline V gene are MNHEY and SMNVEV (reference sequence).

The rearrangement uses TRBV29-1 and TRBJ1-1; D gene unclear. The length of the CDR3 is 14 residues. Germline CDR1 SQVTM, CDR2 ANQGSEA. V dropped 1 base and J dropped 0 bases, with 9 bases sitting between them. Written as DNA, the CDR3 is TGCAGCGTTGAAGGTAACAGTATGAACACTGAAGCTTTCTTT. Amino acid sequence: CSVEGNSMNTEAFF.

The genes are TRBV28 and TRBJ2-1, with TRBD1 identical over 7 bases. This CDR3 has 14 amino acids. CDR1 is MDHEN, CDR2 SYDVKM, per germline. V lost 4 bases to trimming and J lost 5 bases; unmatched junction nucleotides: 5. Here the CDR3 reads CASSYHRGHNEQFF. Here the CDR3 DNA reads TGTGCCAGCAGTTACCACAGGGGTCACAATGAGCAGTTCTTC. Looking up the rest from reference TRBV28 and TRBJ2-1 gives the full variable domain: DVKVTQSSRYLVKRTGEKVFLECVQDMDHENMFWYRQDPGLGLRLIYFSYDVKMKEKGDIPEGYSVSREKKERFSLILESASTNQTSMYLCASSYHRGHNEQFFGPGTRLTVL.

This chain connects TRBV7-2 to TRBJ1-3; 7 bases are a match to TRBD1. The CDR3 extends over 16 amino acids. V was pared by 5 bases and J by 3 bases, with 10 bases of the junction left unmatched. The germline V gene encodes CDR1 SGHTA and CDR2 FQGNSA. In nucleotides, the CDR3 is TGTGCCAGCAGCCCCTATACAGGGGATGGTGGAAACACCATATATTTT. Amino acid sequence: CASSPYTGDGGNTIYF.

The gene calls are TRBV4-2 and TRBJ2-7, with D possibly matching TRBD2 (6 bases). In germline, CDR1 is LGHNA, CDR2 YNFKEQ. The CDR3 loop spans 15 amino acids. The germline V and J ends were trimmed by 4 bases and 3 bases, with 16 bases remaining between them. In nucleotides, the CDR3 is TGTGCCAGCAGCCTGTGGGCCGGGGGTATCTACGAGCAGTACTTC. It encodes CASSLWAGGIYEQYF.

The genes are TRBV30 and TRBJ1-1, with D possibly TRBD1 on 5 matching bases. Trimming removed 0 bases from V and 11 bases from J, with 13 bases in between. Looked up from germline, CDR1 is GTSNPN and CDR2 is SVGIG (reference sequence). The CDR3 totals 12 residues. CDR3 coding DNA: TGTGCCTGGAGTGTAATCGCCAGGGTGGCTTTCTTT. Amino acids: CAWSVIARVAFF. Together with reference TRBV30 and TRBJ1-1, the CDR3 gives the full variable domain: SQTIHQWPATLVQPVGSPLSLECTVEGTSNPNLYWYRQAAGRGLQLLFYSVGIGQISSEVPQNLSASRPQDRQFILSSKKLLLSDSGFYLCAWSVIARVAFFGQGTRLTVV.

This clone was seen a few times. The chain is built from TRBV6-5 and TRBJ1-2; TRBD1 might be the D (5 bases). The CDR3 loop spans 13 amino acids. The germline CDR1 and CDR2 sequences are MNHEY and SVGAGI. Trimming removed 10 bases at V and 5 bases at J, with 17 bases between. The DNA of the CDR3 is TGTGCCACCCGTCCGACAGCCCCATATGGCTACACCTTC. This encodes CATRPTAPYGYTF.

The V call is TRBV7-3, the J call TRBJ1-1; a weak D match, TRBD1 (6 bases). The CDR3 spans 15 residues. V was pared by 3 bases and J by 5 bases, with 16 bases between. CDR1 and CDR2 (germline): SGHTA, FQGTGA. The DNA for the CDR3 is TGTGCCAGCAGCTTTGCCGGGGCTCAGGGGACTGAAGCTTTCTTT. Encoded protein: CASSFAGAQGTEAFF. Full variable domain (remainder filled in from reference TRBV7-3 and TRBJ1-1): GAGVSQTPSNKVTEKGKYVELRCDPISGHTALYWYRQSLGQGPEFLIYFQGTGAADDSGLPNDRFFAVRPEGSVSTLKIQRTERGDSAVYLCASSFAGAQGTEAFFGQGTRLTVV.

The rearrangement uses TRBV5-6 and TRBJ1-2; TRBD1 matches 8 bases. In germline, CDR1 is SGHDT, CDR2 YYEEEE. The J segment lost 7 bases and the V segment lost 7 bases, leaving 6 bases of the junction unmatched. This CDR3 is 12 amino acids long. CDR3 protein: CASAQGAGGYTF. In DNA form, the CDR3 reads TGTGCCAGCGCGCAGGGGGCGGGTGGCTACACCTTC. Combining the CDR3 with reference TRBV5-6 and TRBJ1-2 gives the whole variable domain DAGVTQSPTHLIKTRGQQVTLRCSPKSGHDTVSWYQQALGQGPQFIFQYYEEEERQRGNFPDRFSGHQFPNYSSELNVNALLLGDSALYLCASAQGAGGYTFGSGTRLTVV.

The V gene is TRBV7-2, the J gene TRBJ1-5; 8 bases align to TRBD1. Germline CDR1 reads SGHTA; CDR2 reads FQGNSA. V dropped 4 bases and J dropped 5; count of bases not matched to a gene: 1. The CDR3 extends over 13 amino acids. Here the CDR3 DNA reads TGTGCCAGCAGCTCGACAGGGGATCAGCCCCAGCATTTT. It yields the protein CASSSTGDQPQHF.

This clone showed up just once. The chain couples TRBV7-2 to TRBJ2-7, with unresolved D. The CDR3 covers 13 residues. Germline V gene data show CDR1 as SGHTA and CDR2 as FQGNSA. V lost 6 bases and J 4 bases, leaving 13 bases between the germline ends. The CDR3 DNA follows: TGTGCCAGCAGTACAAGACTGCATTACGAGCAGTACTTC. This codes for CASSTRLHYEQYF.